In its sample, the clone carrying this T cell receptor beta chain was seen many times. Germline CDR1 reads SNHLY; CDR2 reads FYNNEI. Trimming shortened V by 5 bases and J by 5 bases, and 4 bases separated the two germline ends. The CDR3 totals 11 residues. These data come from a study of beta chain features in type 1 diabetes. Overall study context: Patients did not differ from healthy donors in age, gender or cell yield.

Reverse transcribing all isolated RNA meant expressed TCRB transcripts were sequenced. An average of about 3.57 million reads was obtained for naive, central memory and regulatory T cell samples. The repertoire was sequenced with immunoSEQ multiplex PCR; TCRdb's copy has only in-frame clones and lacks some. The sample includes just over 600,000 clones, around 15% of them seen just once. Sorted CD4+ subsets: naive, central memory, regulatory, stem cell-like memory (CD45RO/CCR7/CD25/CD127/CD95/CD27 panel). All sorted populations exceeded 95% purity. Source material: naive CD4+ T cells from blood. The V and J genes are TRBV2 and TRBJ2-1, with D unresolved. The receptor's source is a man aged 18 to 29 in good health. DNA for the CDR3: TGTGCCAGCAGTACCAACAATGAGCAGTTCTTC. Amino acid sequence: CASSTNNEQFF.